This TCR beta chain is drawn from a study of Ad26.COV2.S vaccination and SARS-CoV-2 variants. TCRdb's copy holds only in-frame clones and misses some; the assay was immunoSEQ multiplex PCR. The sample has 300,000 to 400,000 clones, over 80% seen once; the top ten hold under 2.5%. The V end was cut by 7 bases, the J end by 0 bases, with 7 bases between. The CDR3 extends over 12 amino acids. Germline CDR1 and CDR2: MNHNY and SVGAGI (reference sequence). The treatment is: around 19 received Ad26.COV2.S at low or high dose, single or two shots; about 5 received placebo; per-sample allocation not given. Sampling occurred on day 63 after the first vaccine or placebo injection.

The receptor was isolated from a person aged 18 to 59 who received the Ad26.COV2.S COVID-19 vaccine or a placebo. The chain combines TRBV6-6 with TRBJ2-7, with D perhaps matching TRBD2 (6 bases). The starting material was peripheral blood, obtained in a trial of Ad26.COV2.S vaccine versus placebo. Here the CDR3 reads CASMGGSYEQYF. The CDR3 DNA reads TGTGCCAGCATGGGGGGCTCCTACGAGCAGTACTTC.